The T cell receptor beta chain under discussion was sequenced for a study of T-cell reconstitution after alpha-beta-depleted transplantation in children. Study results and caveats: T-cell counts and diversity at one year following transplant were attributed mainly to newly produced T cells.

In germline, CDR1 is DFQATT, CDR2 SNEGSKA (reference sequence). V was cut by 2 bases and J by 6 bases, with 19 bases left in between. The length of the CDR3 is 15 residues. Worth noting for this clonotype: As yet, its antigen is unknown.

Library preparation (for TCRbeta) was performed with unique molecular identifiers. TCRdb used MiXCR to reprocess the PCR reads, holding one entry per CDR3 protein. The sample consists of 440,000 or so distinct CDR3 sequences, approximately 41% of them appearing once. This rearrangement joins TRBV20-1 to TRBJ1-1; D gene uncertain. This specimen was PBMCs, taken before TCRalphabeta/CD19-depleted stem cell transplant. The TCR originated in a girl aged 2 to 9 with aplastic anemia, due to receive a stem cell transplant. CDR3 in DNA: TGCAGTGCTAGAACTTTGTTTGGGTCTTTGGCTGAAGCTTTCTTT. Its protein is CSARTLFGSLAEAFF.